This T cell receptor beta chain was observed in a study of blood T cell repertoires in COVID-19. Unmatched junction bases numbered 5, after V lost 5 bases and J lost 7 bases. Germline CDR1 is MNHEY and CDR2 is SVGAGI. This CDR3 spans 14 amino acids. People in the exposed group encountered a COVID-19 case within 2 weeks before entering the study. TCRdb keeps only in-frame clones here, not all; method: immunoSEQ multiplex PCR. Among 200,000 or so clones listed, approximately 88% were seen once. The chain recombines TRBV6-5 with TRBJ2-1; TRBD1 matches 10 bases. Material for sequencing was PBMCs or T cells enriched from blood (not recorded which). The sequence came from a woman in her twenties or thirties who had been exposed to COVID-19. The CDR3 DNA is TGTGCCAGCAGTAAGGGACAGGGGTGGAATGAGCAGTTCTTC. This gives the protein CASSKGQGWNEQFF.